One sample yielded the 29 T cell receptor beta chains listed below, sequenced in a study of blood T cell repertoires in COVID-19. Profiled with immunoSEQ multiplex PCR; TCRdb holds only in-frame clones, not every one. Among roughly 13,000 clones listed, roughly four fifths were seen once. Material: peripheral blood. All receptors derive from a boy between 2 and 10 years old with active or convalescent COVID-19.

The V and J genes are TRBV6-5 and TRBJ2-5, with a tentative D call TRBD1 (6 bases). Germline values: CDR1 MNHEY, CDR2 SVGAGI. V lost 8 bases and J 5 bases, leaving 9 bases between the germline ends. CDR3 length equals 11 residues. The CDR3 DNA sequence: TGTGCCAGCGGGACACGGGAGACCCAGTACTTC. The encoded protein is CASGTRETQYF.

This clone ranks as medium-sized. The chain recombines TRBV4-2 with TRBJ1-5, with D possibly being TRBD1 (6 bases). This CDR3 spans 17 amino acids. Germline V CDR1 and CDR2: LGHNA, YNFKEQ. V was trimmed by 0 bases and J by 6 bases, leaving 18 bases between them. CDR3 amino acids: CASSQDRGAGVGQPQHF. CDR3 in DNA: TGTGCCAGCAGCCAAGATCGAGGGGCAGGGGTCGGTCAGCCCCAGCATTTT.

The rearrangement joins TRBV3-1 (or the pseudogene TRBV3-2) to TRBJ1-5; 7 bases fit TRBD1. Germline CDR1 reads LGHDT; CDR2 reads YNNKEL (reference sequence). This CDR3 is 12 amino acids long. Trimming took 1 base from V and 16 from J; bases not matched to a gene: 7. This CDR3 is CASSQGSTGRHF. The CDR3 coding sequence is TGTGCCAGCAGCCAAGGGTCGACAGGGAGACATTTT.

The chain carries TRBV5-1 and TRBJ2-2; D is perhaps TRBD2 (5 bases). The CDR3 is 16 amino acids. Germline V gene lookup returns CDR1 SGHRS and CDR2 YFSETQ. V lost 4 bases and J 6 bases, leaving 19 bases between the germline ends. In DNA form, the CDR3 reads TGCGCCAGCAGCAACAACGCCGGGGTGAGGGCCGGGGAGCTGTTTTTT. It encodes CASSNNAGVRAGELFF. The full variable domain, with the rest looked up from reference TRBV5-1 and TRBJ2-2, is KAGVTQTPRYLIKTRGQQVTLSCSPISGHRSVSWYQQTPGQGLQFLFEYFSETQRNKGNFPGRFSGRQFSNSRSEMNVSTLELGDSALYLCASSNNAGVRAGELFFGEGSRLTVL.

The CDR3 sequence: CAISGPPRRTRINYGYTF. CDR3 coding DNA: TGTGCCATCAGTGGCCCTCCTAGGAGGACGCGAATCAACTATGGCTACACCTTC. The chain employs TRBV10-3 and TRBJ1-2; D gene unclear. Germline V gene lookup returns CDR1 ENHRY and CDR2 SYGVKD. Trimming shortened V by 4 bases and J by 2 bases, and 23 bases separated the two germline ends. This CDR3 contains 18 residues.

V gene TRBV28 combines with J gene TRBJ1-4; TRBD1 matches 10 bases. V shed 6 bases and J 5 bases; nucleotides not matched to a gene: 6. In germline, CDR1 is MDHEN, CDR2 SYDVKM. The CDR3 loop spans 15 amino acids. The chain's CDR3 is CASSPGGQGNEKLFF. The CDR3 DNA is TGTGCCAGCAGCCCAGGGGGACAGGGGAATGAAAAACTGTTTTTT.

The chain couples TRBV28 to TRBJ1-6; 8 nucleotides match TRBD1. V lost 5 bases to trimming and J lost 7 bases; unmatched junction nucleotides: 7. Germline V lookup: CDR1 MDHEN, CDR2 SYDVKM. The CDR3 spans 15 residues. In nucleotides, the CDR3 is TGTGCCAGCAGTCGCGGGACAGGTGGGAATTCACCCCTCCACTTT. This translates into CASSRGTGGNSPLHF.

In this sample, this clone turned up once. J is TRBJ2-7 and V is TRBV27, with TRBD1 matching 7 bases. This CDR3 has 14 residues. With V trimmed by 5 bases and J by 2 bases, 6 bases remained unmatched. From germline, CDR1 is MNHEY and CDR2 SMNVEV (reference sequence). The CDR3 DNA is TGTGCCAGCAGTCCAGGGGGACCTACCTACGAGCAGTACTTC. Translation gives CASSPGGPTYEQYF.

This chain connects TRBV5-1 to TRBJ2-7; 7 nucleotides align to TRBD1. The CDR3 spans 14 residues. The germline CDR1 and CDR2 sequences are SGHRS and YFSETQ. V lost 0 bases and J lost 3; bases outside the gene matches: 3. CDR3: CASSLETGYYEQYF. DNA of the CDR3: TGCGCCAGCAGCTTGGAGACAGGGTACTACGAGCAGTACTTC.

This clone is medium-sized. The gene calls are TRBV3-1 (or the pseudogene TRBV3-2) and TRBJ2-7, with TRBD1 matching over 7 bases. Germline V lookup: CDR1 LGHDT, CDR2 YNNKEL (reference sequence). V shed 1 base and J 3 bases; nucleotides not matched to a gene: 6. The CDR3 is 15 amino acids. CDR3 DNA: TGTGCCAGCAGCCAAGGAGTGACAGGGATCTACGAGCAGTACTTC. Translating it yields CASSQGVTGIYEQYF.

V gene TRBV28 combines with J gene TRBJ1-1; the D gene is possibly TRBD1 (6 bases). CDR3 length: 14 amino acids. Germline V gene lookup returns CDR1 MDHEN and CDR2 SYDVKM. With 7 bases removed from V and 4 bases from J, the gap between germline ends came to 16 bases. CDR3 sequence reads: CASTRSTGSTEAFF. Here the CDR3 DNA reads TGTGCCAGCACCCGCTCTACAGGGAGCACTGAAGCTTTCTTT. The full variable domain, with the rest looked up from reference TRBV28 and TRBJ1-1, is DVKVTQSSRYLVKRTGEKVFLECVQDMDHENMFWYRQDPGLGLRLIYFSYDVKMKEKGDIPEGYSVSREKKERFSLILESASTNQTSMYLCASTRSTGSTEAFFGQGTRLTVV.

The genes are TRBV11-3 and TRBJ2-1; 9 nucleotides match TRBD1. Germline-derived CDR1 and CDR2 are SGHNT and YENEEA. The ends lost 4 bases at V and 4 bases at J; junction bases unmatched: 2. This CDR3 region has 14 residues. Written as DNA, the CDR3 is TGTGCCAGCAGCTCCGGGACAGGGTACAATGAGCAGTTCTTC. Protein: CASSSGTGYNEQFF.

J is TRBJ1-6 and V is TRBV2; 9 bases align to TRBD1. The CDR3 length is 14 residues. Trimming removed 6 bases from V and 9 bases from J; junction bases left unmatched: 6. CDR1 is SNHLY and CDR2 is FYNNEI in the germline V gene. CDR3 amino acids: CASREDRGGSPLHF. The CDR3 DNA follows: TGTGCCAGCAGAGAGGACAGGGGAGGTTCACCCCTCCACTTT.

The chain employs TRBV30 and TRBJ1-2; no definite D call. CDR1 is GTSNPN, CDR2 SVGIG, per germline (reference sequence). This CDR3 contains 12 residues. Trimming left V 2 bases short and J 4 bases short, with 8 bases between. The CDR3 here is CAWSTVFYGYTF. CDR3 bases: TGTGCCTGGAGTACGGTTTTCTATGGCTACACCTTC.

The CDR3 DNA reads as TGCGCCAGCCAAAGACAGGGGGCGGTCACCGGGGAGCTGTTTTTT. Protein: CASQRQGAVTGELFF. This chain connects TRBV5-1 to TRBJ2-2; TRBD1 aligns across 10 bases. Losses at the gene ends were 7 bases for V and 4 bases for J; bases not matched to a gene: 7. This CDR3 has 15 residues. From germline, CDR1 is SGHRS and CDR2 YFSETQ. The full variable domain, with the rest looked up from reference TRBV5-1 and TRBJ2-2, is KAGVTQTPRYLIKTRGQQVTLSCSPISGHRSVSWYQQTPGQGLQFLFEYFSETQRNKGNFPGRFSGRQFSNSRSEMNVSTLELGDSALYLCASQRQGAVTGELFFGEGSRLTVL.

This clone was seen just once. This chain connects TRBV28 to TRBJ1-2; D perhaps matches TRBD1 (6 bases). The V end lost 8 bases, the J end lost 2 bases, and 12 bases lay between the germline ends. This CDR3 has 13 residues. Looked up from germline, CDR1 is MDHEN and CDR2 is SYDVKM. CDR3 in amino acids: CASCADRNYGYTF. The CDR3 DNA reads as TGTGCCAGCTGTGCGGACAGAAACTATGGCTACACCTTC.

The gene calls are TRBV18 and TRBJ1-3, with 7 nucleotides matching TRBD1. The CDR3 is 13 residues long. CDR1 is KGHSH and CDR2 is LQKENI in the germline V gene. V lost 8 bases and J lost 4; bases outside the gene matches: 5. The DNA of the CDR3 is TGTGCCAGCCAAACAGGGGAAGGAAACACCATATATTTT. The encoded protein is CASQTGEGNTIYF.

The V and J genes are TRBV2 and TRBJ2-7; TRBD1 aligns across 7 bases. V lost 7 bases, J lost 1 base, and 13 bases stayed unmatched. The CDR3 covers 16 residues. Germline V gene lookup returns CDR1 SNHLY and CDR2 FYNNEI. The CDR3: CASTMYFGRGSYEQYF. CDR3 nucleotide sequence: TGTGCCAGCACTATGTACTTCGGCAGGGGGTCCTACGAGCAGTACTTC.

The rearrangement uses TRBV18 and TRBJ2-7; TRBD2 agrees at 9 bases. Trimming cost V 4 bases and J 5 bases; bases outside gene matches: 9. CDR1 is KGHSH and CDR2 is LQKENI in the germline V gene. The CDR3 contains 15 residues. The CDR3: CASSLSRGGRDEQYF. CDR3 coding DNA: TGTGCCAGCTCACTCTCGCGGGGGGGCCGGGACGAGCAGTACTTC.

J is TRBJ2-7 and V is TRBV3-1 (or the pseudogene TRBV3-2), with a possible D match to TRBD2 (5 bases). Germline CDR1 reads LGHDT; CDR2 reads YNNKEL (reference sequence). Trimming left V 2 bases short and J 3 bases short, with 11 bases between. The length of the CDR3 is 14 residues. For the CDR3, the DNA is TGTGCCAGCAGCCAAACTAGACGGTACTACGAGCAGTACTTC. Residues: CASSQTRRYYEQYF.

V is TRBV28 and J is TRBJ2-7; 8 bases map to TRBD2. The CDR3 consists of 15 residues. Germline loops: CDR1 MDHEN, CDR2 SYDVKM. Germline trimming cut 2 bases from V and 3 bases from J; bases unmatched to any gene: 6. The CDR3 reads CASSLRGRPYYEQYF. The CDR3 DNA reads TGTGCCAGCAGTTTACGCGGGAGGCCTTACTACGAGCAGTACTTC.

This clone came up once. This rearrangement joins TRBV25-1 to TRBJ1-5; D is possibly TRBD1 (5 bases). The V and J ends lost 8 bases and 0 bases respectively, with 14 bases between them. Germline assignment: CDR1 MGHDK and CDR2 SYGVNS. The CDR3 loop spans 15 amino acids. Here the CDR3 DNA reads TGTGCCAGCCCTATCCAGGGTTATAGCAATCAGCCCCAGCATTTT. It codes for CASPIQGYSNQPQHF.

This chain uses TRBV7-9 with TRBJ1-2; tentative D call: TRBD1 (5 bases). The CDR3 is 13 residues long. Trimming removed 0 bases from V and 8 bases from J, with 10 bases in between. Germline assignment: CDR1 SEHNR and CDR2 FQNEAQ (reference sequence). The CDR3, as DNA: TGTGCCAGCAGCTTAGCGGGGCCGGAGGGCTACACCTTC. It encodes CASSLAGPEGYTF.

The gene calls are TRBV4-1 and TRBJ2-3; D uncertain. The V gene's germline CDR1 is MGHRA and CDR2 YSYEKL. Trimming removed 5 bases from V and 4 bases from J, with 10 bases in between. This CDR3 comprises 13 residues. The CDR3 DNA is TGCGCCAGCAGCGCCCTAGAAGCAGATACGCAGTATTTT. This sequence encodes CASSALEADTQYF.

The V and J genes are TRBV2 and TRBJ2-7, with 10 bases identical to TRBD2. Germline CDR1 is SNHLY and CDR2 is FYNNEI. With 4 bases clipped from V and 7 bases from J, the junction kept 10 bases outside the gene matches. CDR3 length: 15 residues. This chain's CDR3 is CASSGRLAGVGEQYF. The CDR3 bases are TGTGCCAGCAGTGGGCGTCTAGCGGGAGTAGGGGAGCAGTACTTC.

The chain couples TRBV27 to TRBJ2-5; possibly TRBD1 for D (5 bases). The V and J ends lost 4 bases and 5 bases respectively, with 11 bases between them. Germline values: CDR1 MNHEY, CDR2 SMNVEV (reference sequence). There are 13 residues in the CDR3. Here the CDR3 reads CASSSAGWETQYF. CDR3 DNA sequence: TGTGCCAGCAGTTCAGCAGGGTGGGAGACCCAGTACTTC.

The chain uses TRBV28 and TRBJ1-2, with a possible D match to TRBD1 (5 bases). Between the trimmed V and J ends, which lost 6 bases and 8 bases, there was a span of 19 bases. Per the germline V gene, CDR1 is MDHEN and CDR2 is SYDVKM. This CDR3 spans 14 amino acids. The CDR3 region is CASRLLGRGGGYTF. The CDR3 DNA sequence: TGTGCCAGCAGGCTCCTGGGGCGAGGTGGAGGCTACACCTTC.

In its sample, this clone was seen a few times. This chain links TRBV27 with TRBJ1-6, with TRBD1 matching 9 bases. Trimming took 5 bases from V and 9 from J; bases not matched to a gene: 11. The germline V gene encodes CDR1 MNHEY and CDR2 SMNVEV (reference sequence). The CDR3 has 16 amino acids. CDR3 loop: CASSAYDRGAASPLHF. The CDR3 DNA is TGTGCCAGCAGTGCCTACGACAGGGGGGCTGCTTCACCCCTCCACTTT.

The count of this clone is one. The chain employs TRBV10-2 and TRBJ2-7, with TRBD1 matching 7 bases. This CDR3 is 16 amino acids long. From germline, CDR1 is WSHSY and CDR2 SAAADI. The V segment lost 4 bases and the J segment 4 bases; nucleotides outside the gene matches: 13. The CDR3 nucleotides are TGCGCCAGCAGTGGACCCGGGACAGACCCCCCATACGAGCAGTACTTC. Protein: CASSGPGTDPPYEQYF.